This is a list of T cell receptor beta chains from one sample in a study of CD8 T cells in ankylosing spondylitis. TCRdb processed the 5' RACE reads anew with MiXCR; each CDR3 protein has one entry. The sample lists 800,000 to 900,000 distinct CDR3 sequences; around 11% were seen once. Material for sequencing was blood, either unsorted or a sorted T cell fraction (not recorded which). These receptors were obtained from a male donor with ankylosing spondylitis. Each CDR3 is given with its conserved first and last residue. Fields, in order: D gene, clone size, V gene, J gene, CDR3 protein, CDR3 DNA. A D gene is named only where the DNA matches it firmly. The listing skips clone size in some rows; elsewhere it reads once, few, many or a size class.

.	few	TRBV4-2	TRBJ2-2	CASSQVGLGTGELFF	TGTGCCAGCAGCCAAGTGGGACTGGGCACCGGGGAGCTGTTTTTT
.	.	TRBV4-3	TRBJ1-2	CASSHLDRTNYGYTF	TGCGCCAGCAGCCACTTGGACAGAACCAACTATGGCTACACCTTC
.	many	TRBV20-1	TRBJ2-5	CSLARDPQETQYF	TGCAGTCTTGCCCGGGACCCACAAGAGACCCAGTACTTC
TRBD2	.	TRBV12-3/TRBV12-4	TRBJ2-3	CASSPLSGTFTDTQYF	TGTGCCAGCAGCCCTCTTAGCGGGACCTTCACAGATACGCAGTATTTT
.	few	TRBV15	TRBJ1-1	CASQTDNTEAFF	TGTGCCTCCCAGACAGACAACACTGAAGCTTTCTTT
.	.	TRBV7-2	TRBJ1-1	CASSRQKGGGTEAFF	TGTGCCAGCAGTCGCCAGAAGGGCGGAGGGACTGAAGCTTTCTTT
TRBD1	many	TRBV24-1	TRBJ1-1	CATSDPRGGDTEAFF	TGTGCCACCAGTGACCCCAGGGGGGGGGACACTGAAGCTTTCTTT
.	.	TRBV15	TRBJ2-7	CATSRVRGDEQYF	TGTGCCACCAGCAGAGTTCGGGGAGACGAGCAGTACTTC
TRBD1	.	TRBV20-1	TRBJ2-5	CSAWTGQETQYF	TGCAGTGCCTGGACAGGGCAAGAGACCCAGTACTTC
.	.	TRBV4-3	TRBJ2-1	CASSQAPDGRVSYNEQFF	TGCGCCAGCAGCCAAGCCCCGGACGGCAGGGTGTCCTACAATGAGCAGTTCTTC
.	many	TRBV29-1	TRBJ1-5	CSAKDSNQPQHF	TGCAGCGCCAAGGACAGCAATCAGCCCCAGCATTTT
.	.	TRBV7-9	TRBJ2-7	CASSFQPSSYEQYF	TGTGCCAGCAGCTTCCAGCCGAGCTCCTACGAGCAGTACTTC
.	.	TRBV9	TRBJ2-7	CASSVGGGAYEQYF	TGTGCCAGCAGCGTAGGTGGAGGGGCATACGAGCAGTACTTC
.	few	TRBV6-1	TRBJ2-1	CASSPLKGSSYNEQFF	TGTGCCAGCAGCCCCCTCAAGGGAAGCTCCTACAATGAGCAGTTCTTC
.	many	TRBV20-1	TRBJ2-1	CSASGGSNEQFF	TGCAGTGCTAGTGGTGGTAGTAATGAGCAGTTCTTC
.	many	TRBV10-3	TRBJ2-7	CAITDGDEQYF	TGTGCCATCACCGACGGGGACGAGCAGTACTTC
TRBD2	few	TRBV5-1	TRBJ2-3	CASYDGVAGGGTDTQYF	TGCGCCAGCTACGACGGCGTAGCGGGAGGAGGCACAGATACGCAGTATTTT
.	.	TRBV28	TRBJ1-1	CASTIGGENEAFF	TGTGCCAGCACCATAGGCGGGGAAAATGAAGCTTTCTTT
TRBD1	few	TRBV30	TRBJ1-2	CAWSVSRGRGYGYTF	TGTGCCTGGAGTGTGTCGAGGGGGCGCGGCTATGGCTACACCTTC
TRBD2	.	TRBV6-1	TRBJ2-5	CASRVGLAGGETQYF	TGTGCCAGCAGAGTCGGACTAGCGGGAGGGGAGACCCAGTACTTC
.	few	TRBV6-2/TRBV6-3	TRBJ2-1	CASRSPGRNHNEQFF	TGTGCCAGCAGATCCCCAGGGAGAAACCACAATGAGCAGTTCTTC
.	many	TRBV29-1	TRBJ2-1	CSVVRNLGTEQFF	TGCAGCGTTGTTAGAAACTTGGGAACTGAGCAGTTCTTC
TRBD2	few	TRBV20-1	TRBJ2-1	CCARDRKRLAEYNEQFF	TGCTGTGCTAGAGATCGGAAGCGACTAGCGGAGTACAATGAGCAGTTCTTC
.	few	TRBV5-4	TRBJ2-5	CASSFGDASLGTQYF	TGTGCCAGCAGCTTTGGGGACGCCAGTTTAGGGACCCAGTACTTC
.	.	TRBV19	TRBJ1-4	CASSSPDWNIFF	TGTGCCAGTAGTTCCCCGGACTGGAACATATTTTTT
TRBD2	few	TRBV5-1	TRBJ2-1	CASIRTSGSYNEQFF	TGCGCCAGCATCCGGACTAGCGGTTCCTACAATGAGCAGTTCTTC
.	few	TRBV6-1	TRBJ2-2	CASREGPNRIGELFF	TGTGCCAGCAGGGAGGGTCCCAATAGAATCGGGGAGCTGTTTTTT
.	.	TRBV7-9	TRBJ2-5	CASISTRDTQETQYF	TGTGCCAGCATCTCCACCCGGGACACTCAAGAGACCCAGTACTTC
TRBD2	many	TRBV7-8	TRBJ2-2	CASSFRLAGVSTGELFF	TGTGCCAGCAGCTTCAGACTAGCGGGAGTGAGCACCGGGGAGCTGTTTTTT
.	few	TRBV20-1	TRBJ2-7	CSARTDRYNEQYF	TGCAGTGCTAGAACAGACAGGTATAACGAGCAGTACTTC
.	.	TRBV6-5	TRBJ1-1	CASSWSQGGSEAFF	TGTGCCAGCAGTTGGTCCCAAGGCGGCTCTGAAGCTTTCTTT
.	.	TRBV7-2	TRBJ1-1	CAINVGGGNTEAFF	TGTGCCATCAACGTAGGGGGGGGTAACACTGAAGCTTTCTTT
TRBD1	few	TRBV4-1	TRBJ1-5	CASSPGQGEKPQHF	TGCGCCAGCAGCCCGGGACAGGGGGAGAAGCCCCAGCATTTT
.	.	TRBV2	TRBJ1-2	CASSEESYGYTF	TGTGCCAGCAGTGAGGAATCCTATGGCTACACCTTC
.	few	TRBV20-1	TRBJ2-5	CSARDQPETQYF	TGCAGTGCTAGAGATCAACCCGAGACCCAGTACTTC
.	few	TRBV18	TRBJ2-7	CASSLSQTSYEQYF	TGTGCCAGCTCACTATCACAGACGAGCTACGAGCAGTACTTC
TRBD2	few	TRBV6-5	TRBJ2-3	CASSYSGLAGDWDTQYF	TGTGCCAGCAGTTACTCGGGGCTAGCGGGGGACTGGGATACGCAGTATTTT